This TCR beta chain stems from a study of OX40 agonist ivuxolimab in advanced cancers. Background on the study: Given to patients was ivuxolimab, an agonistic anti-OX40 (CD134) antibody.

Clones were read by immunoSEQ multiplex PCR, and TCRdb kept only the in-frame ones, dropping some. The sample carries tens of thousands of clones, approximately 88% recorded once. This CDR3 spans 15 amino acids. V dropped 4 bases and J dropped 3; count of bases not matched to a gene: 4. In germline, CDR1 is LNHDA, CDR2 SQIVND (reference sequence). The specimen comprised CD4+ or CD8+ T cells sorted from blood, sampled in a trial of the OX40 agonist ivuxolimab. The V gene is TRBV19, the J gene TRBJ2-1; TRBD2 matches 9 bases. The clonotype was recovered from an adult with an advanced solid tumor such as melanoma, head and neck, liver or kidney cancer. This chain's CDR3 is CASSRGLADYNEQFF. The DNA of the CDR3 is TGTGCCAGTAGTAGGGGACTAGCTGACTACAATGAGCAGTTCTTC.